This passage covers 21 T cell receptor beta chains from one sample sequenced in a study of monozygotic twins with inflammatory bowel disease. TCRdb reprocessed the 5' RACE reads and keeps a single row for each CDR3 protein, giving no DNA. The specimen's table records about 420,000 distinct CDR3 sequences. The source material was blood. The origin of the receptors is a human donor with ulcerative colitis or Crohn's disease, or a healthy co-twin of an affected twin (not recorded which).

CDR3 sequence: CSARGVTGLYEQYF. The chain uses TRBV20-1 and TRBJ2-7. CDR3 length equals 14 residues. The germline CDR1 and CDR2 sequences are DFQATT and SNEGSKA (reference sequence).

The V and J genes are TRBV12-3 or TRBV12-4 and TRBJ2-5. The CDR3 is 14 amino acids. CDR3 amino acids: CASSYSGVQETQYF.

The rearrangement joins TRBV25-1 to TRBJ2-7; TCRdb lists TRBD2, though no DNA is available to test this call. Germline CDR1 reads MGHDK; CDR2 reads SYGVNS. The CDR3 loop spans 14 amino acids. The CDR3 loop is CASSDNLGGYEQYF.

CDR3 protein: CASTLGGPSYEQYF. V usage is TRBV12-3 or TRBV12-4 and J usage is TRBJ2-7; the TCRdb call, TRBD1, lacks DNA for checking. The CDR3 extends over 14 amino acids.

J is TRBJ2-1 and V is TRBV4-1; the TCRdb D gene call, TRBD1, has no DNA to confirm it. The CDR3 runs to 16 residues. The germline CDR1 and CDR2 sequences are MGHRA and YSYEKL. Here the CDR3 reads CASSPPDRVNRNEQFF.

The chain combines TRBV19 with TRBJ2-3; the D call of TRBD2 rests on TCRdb alone, since no DNA is present to check it. The CDR3 covers 15 residues. The germline gives CDR1 LNHDA, CDR2 SQIVND (reference sequence). The CDR3 region is CATQTSGGASDTQYF.

V usage is TRBV15 and J usage is TRBJ1-2; TCRdb proposes TRBD1, but this gene call is untestable without DNA. From germline, CDR1 is LNHNV and CDR2 YYDKDF (reference sequence). The CDR3 is made up of 16 amino acids. CDR3 sequence: CATSSHRDAGPYGYTF.

The chain combines TRBV7-8 with TRBJ2-3; TCRdb picks TRBD1, but there is no DNA to check that call. The CDR3 is 20 amino acids. The germline CDR1 and CDR2 sequences are SGHVS and FQNEAQ. The CDR3: CASSLVELAYRGYDTDTQYF. The full variable domain, in which reference TRBV7-8 and TRBJ2-3 provide the parts outside the CDR3, is GAGVSQSPRYKVAKRGQDVALRCDPISGHVSLFWYQQALGQGPEFLTYFQNEAQLDKSGLPSDRFFAERPEGSVSTLKIQRTQQEDSAVYLCASSLVELAYRGYDTDTQYFGPGTRLTVL.

The J gene is TRBJ2-1, the V gene TRBV11-2; lacking DNA, the TRBD1 call made by TCRdb goes unchecked. The CDR3 length is 17 residues. Germline CDR1 and CDR2: SGHAT and FQNNGV. This CDR3 reads CASSAHLGRTGWNEQFF.

The rearrangement uses TRBV19 and TRBJ2-7; the TCRdb D gene call, TRBD1, has no DNA to confirm it. CDR3 size: 18 residues. CDR1 and CDR2 from the germline V gene are LNHDA and SQIVND (reference sequence). CDR3 residues: CASSTLVDRIEKGYEQYF.

The CDR3 spells CASSPLARRGWDGYTF. This sequence joins TRBV4-1 and TRBJ1-2. The CDR3 contains 16 residues. CDR1 and CDR2 (germline): MGHRA, YSYEKL.

The chain uses TRBV15 and TRBJ1-1; the TCRdb D gene call, TRBD1, has no DNA to confirm it. Germline loops: CDR1 LNHNV, CDR2 YYDKDF (reference sequence). This CDR3 is 13 amino acids long. CDR3 residues: CATSRDGGTEAFF. Together with reference TRBV15 and TRBJ1-1, the CDR3 gives the full variable domain: DAMVIQNPRYQVTQFGKPVTLSCSQTLNHNVMYWYQQKSSQAPKLLFHYYDKDFNNEADTPDNFQSRRPNTSFCFLDIRSPGLGDTAMYLCATSRDGGTEAFFGQGTRLTVV.

The CDR3 is CSARDANSYEQYF. The chain combines TRBV20-1 with TRBJ2-7. Germline V gives CDR1 DFQATT, CDR2 SNEGSKA (reference sequence). CDR3 length: 13 amino acids.

The chain is built from TRBV30 and TRBJ2-1; as DNA is missing, the TRBD2 call by TCRdb cannot be tested. CDR3 length: 15 residues. Germline V CDR1 and CDR2: GTSNPN, SVGIG (reference sequence). The CDR3 loop is CAWGPGLASYNEQFF.

The chain employs TRBV4-2 and TRBJ1-1; absent DNA, TCRdb's TRBD1 call cannot be checked. Germline-derived CDR1 and CDR2 are LGHNA and YNFKEQ. The length of the CDR3 is 14 residues. The CDR3 is CASSQPDRGVEAFF.

The rearrangement links TRBV19 to TRBJ2-7; TCRdb's assignment of TRBD1 cannot be checked, as there is no DNA. Germline loops: CDR1 LNHDA, CDR2 SQIVND (reference sequence). There are 14 residues in the CDR3. CDR3 protein: CASSIRDRTYEQYF. Together with reference TRBV19 and TRBJ2-7, the CDR3 gives the full variable domain: DGGITQSPKYLFRKEGQNVTLSCEQNLNHDAMYWYRQDPGQGLRLIYYSQIVNDFQKGDIAEGYSVSREKKESFPLTVTSAQKNPTAFYLCASSIRDRTYEQYFGPGTRLTVT.

The chain uses TRBV20-1 and TRBJ2-4; TCRdb returns TRBD1, unconfirmable since there is no DNA. The CDR3 totals 14 residues. The V gene's germline CDR1 is DFQATT and CDR2 SNEGSKA (reference sequence). CDR3 residues: CSARLRGNRNIQYF.

J is TRBJ2-3 and V is TRBV6-1; as DNA is missing, the TRBD1 call by TCRdb cannot be tested. Germline V gene data show CDR1 as MNHNS and CDR2 as SASEGT. CDR3 length equals 16 residues. CDR3 sequence reads: CASSENRGPSTDTQYF.

V gene TRBV10-3 combines with J gene TRBJ1-2; absent DNA, TCRdb's TRBD1 call cannot be checked. Germline V gives CDR1 ENHRY, CDR2 SYGVKD. This CDR3 contains 14 residues. CDR3: CAIRPGQGVDGYTF.

The gene calls are TRBV27 and TRBJ2-7; checking the TCRdb D call of TRBD1 is not possible without DNA. The CDR3 is 15 residues long. CDR1 and CDR2 from the germline V gene are MNHEY and SMNVEV (reference sequence). The CDR3 protein is CASSFGPTPSYEQYF.

J is TRBJ1-3 and V is TRBV10-3. From germline, CDR1 is ENHRY and CDR2 SYGVKD. CDR3 length: 15 amino acids. The CDR3 reads CAIRTAGYSGNTIYF.